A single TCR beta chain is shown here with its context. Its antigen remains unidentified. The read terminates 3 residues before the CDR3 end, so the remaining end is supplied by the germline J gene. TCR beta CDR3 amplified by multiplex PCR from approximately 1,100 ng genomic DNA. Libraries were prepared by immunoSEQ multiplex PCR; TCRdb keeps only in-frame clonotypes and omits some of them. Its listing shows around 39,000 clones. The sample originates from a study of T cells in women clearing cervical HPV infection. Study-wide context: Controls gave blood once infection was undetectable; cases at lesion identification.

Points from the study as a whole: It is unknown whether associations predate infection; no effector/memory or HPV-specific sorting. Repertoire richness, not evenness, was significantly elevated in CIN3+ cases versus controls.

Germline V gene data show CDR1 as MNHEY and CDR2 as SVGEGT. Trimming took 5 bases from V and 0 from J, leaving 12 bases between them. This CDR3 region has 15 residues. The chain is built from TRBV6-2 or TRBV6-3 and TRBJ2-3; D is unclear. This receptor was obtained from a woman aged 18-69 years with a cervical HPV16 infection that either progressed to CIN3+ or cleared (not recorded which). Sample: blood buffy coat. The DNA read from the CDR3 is TGTGCCAGCAGTACTCGAACTACCAGCACAGATACG. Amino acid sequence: CASSTRTTSTDT. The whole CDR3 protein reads CASSTRTTSTDTQYF.